The rows below give T cell receptor beta chains drawn from one sample of a study of T cell responses to AZD1222 COVID-19 vaccine. Generated by immunoSEQ multiplex PCR, the TCRdb table keeps only in-frame clones and is missing some. The table has around 130,000 clones, 75% to 95% seen once. The sample consisted of peripheral blood, taken 28 days after the second dose of the MenACWY control vaccine. Receptors originate from an adult who received the MenACWY meningococcal vaccine as a control. The CDR3 runs from the conserved cysteine through the conserved F or W. Fields, in order: D gene, CDR3 length, clone size, V gene, J gene, CDR3 DNA, CDR3 protein. D genes are given only for firm matches. Rows may omit the clone size; those that give it use once, few, many or a size class.

D: NA; length: 15; size: NA; V: TRBV5-5; J: TRBJ2-2; DNA: TGTGCCAGCAGCTTCGGCTTAACTAACACCGGGGAGCTGTTTTTT; CDR3: CASSFGLTNTGELFF
D: NA; length: 14; size: once; V: TRBV19; J: TRBJ1-6; DNA: TGTGCCAGTAGTAGTGAACAGTTCCCGTCACCCCTCCACTTT; CDR3: CASSSEQFPSPLHF
D: TRBD1; length: 18; size: NA; V: TRBV9; J: TRBJ1-6; DNA: TGTGCCAGCAGCGTAGGAGGACAGGGGGGCCAATATAATTCACCCCTCCACTTT; CDR3: CASSVGGQGGQYNSPLHF
D: NA; length: 14; size: NA; V: TRBV15; J: TRBJ2-7; DNA: TGTGCCACCAGGACGTCAGAGGGCTCCTACGAGCAGTACTTC; CDR3: CATRTSEGSYEQYF
D: NA; length: 13; size: few; V: TRBV24-1; J: TRBJ2-5; DNA: TGTGCCACCAGTGTAGGGGCCCGGGAGACCCAGTACTTC; CDR3: CATSVGARETQYF
D: NA; length: 16; size: few; V: TRBV6-5; J: TRBJ1-6; DNA: TGTGCCAGCAGTTACTCGCAGTACTCCTATAATTCACCCCTCCACTTT; CDR3: CASSYSQYSYNSPLHF
D: TRBD1; length: 14; size: NA; V: TRBV30; J: TRBJ1-2; DNA: TGTGCCTGGAGGTACGGACAGGGGGGCTATGGCTACACCTTC; CDR3: CAWRYGQGGYGYTF
D: TRBD2; length: 16; size: NA; V: TRBV18; J: TRBJ2-7; DNA: TGTGCCAGCTCACCGGCAAGCGGGAGGGTTCAGAACGAGCAGTACTTC; CDR3: CASSPASGRVQNEQYF
D: TRBD1; length: 14; size: NA; V: TRBV15; J: TRBJ1-5; DNA: TGTGCCACCAGCAGAGCAGGGGGTAATCAGCCCCAGCATTTT; CDR3: CATSRAGGNQPQHF
D: NA; length: 15; size: NA; V: TRBV14; J: TRBJ2-5; DNA: TGTGCCAGCAGCCAATACCCTACAGGGCTCGAGACCCAGTACTTC; CDR3: CASSQYPTGLETQYF
D: NA; length: 13; size: NA; V: TRBV6-4; J: TRBJ1-1; DNA: TGTGCCAGCAGTGAGAGGCCGAACACTGAAGCTTTCTTT; CDR3: CASSERPNTEAFF
D: NA; length: 12; size: NA; V: TRBV27; J: TRBJ1-2; DNA: TGTGCCAGCAGTGCACCAGGGTATGGCTACACCTTC; CDR3: CASSAPGYGYTF
D: TRBD2; length: 18; size: NA; V: TRBV4-3; J: TRBJ2-2; DNA: TGCGCCAGCAGCCAAGATTGGACGGGAGGTATTTGGACCGGGGAGCTGTTTTTT; CDR3: CASSQDWTGGIWTGELFF
D: TRBD1; length: 16; size: NA; V: TRBV24-1; J: TRBJ2-5; DNA: TGTGCCACCAGTGATCCGACAGGGATATACCAAGAGACCCAGTACTTC; CDR3: CATSDPTGIYQETQYF
D: NA; length: 12; size: NA; V: TRBV5-8; J: TRBJ2-5; DNA: TGTGCCAGTCGGCCCCCCCAAGAGACCCAGTACTTC; CDR3: CASRPPQETQYF
D: NA; length: 15; size: NA; V: TRBV5-8; J: TRBJ2-1; DNA: TGTGCCAGCAGCTTCGGGAAAAGCTCCTACAATGAGCAGTTCTTC; CDR3: CASSFGKSSYNEQFF
D: TRBD1; length: 14; size: NA; V: TRBV27; J: TRBJ2-7; DNA: TGTGCCAGCAGTTTAGGACAGGGAGCCTACGAGCAGTACTTC; CDR3: CASSLGQGAYEQYF
D: NA; length: 15; size: NA; V: TRBV28; J: TRBJ2-2; DNA: TGTGCCAGCAGCCTTCGTAGCGGCCGACCTAGGGAGCTGTTTTTT; CDR3: CASSLRSGRPRELFF
D: TRBD1; length: 16; size: NA; V: TRBV18; J: TRBJ1-5; DNA: TGTGCCAGCTCACCGTCCGGGACAGGGAACAATCAGCCCCAGCATTTT; CDR3: CASSPSGTGNNQPQHF
D: NA; length: 14; size: NA; V: TRBV5-1; J: TRBJ2-6; DNA: TGCGCCAGCAGCTTATTTTCTGGGGCCAACGTCCTGACTTTC; CDR3: CASSLFSGANVLTF
D: NA; length: 14; size: NA; V: TRBV7-2; J: TRBJ2-3; DNA: TGTGCCAGCAGCTTAGCGCGGGGCACAGATACGCAGTATTTT; CDR3: CASSLARGTDTQYF
D: TRBD1; length: 15; size: once; V: TRBV27; J: TRBJ1-5; DNA: TGTGCCAGCAGAGACAGGAAACAGGGGGCTCAGCCCCAGCATTTT; CDR3: CASRDRKQGAQPQHF
D: NA; length: 14; size: once; V: TRBV11-2; J: TRBJ2-1; DNA: TGTGCCAGCAGCCAGGGACCCGGCGGCAATGAGCAGTTCTTC; CDR3: CASSQGPGGNEQFF
D: TRBD1; length: 20; size: NA; V: TRBV9; J: TRBJ1-6; DNA: TGTGCCAGCAGCGTATTTGCGGGGACAGGGCTCCTCTCGGAGAATTCACCCCTCCACTTT; CDR3: CASSVFAGTGLLSENSPLHF
D: NA; length: 11; size: NA; V: TRBV27; J: TRBJ2-3; DNA: TGTGCCAGCAGTAGAGGGGATACGCAGTATTTT; CDR3: CASSRGDTQYF
D: TRBD1; length: 17; size: once; V: TRBV7-6; J: TRBJ1-4; DNA: TGTGCCAGCAGCTTATTCGGACTGACAGGGACTAATGAAAAACTGTTTTTT; CDR3: CASSLFGLTGTNEKLFF
D: TRBD2; length: 16; size: NA; V: TRBV28; J: TRBJ2-7; DNA: TGTGCCAGCAGTTTGGGTCGCGGGACTAGTATCTACGAGCAGTACTTC; CDR3: CASSLGRGTSIYEQYF
D: TRBD2; length: 17; size: NA; V: TRBV28; J: TRBJ2-7; DNA: TGTGCCAGCAGTTTTGTACTAGCGGGAGAACTCAACTACGAGCAGTACTTC; CDR3: CASSFVLAGELNYEQYF
D: NA; length: 13; size: NA; V: TRBV28; J: TRBJ1-5; DNA: TGTGCCAGCAGGCACAATAGCAATCAGCCCCAGCATTTT; CDR3: CASRHNSNQPQHF
D: TRBD1; length: 14; size: NA; V: TRBV27; J: TRBJ2-5; DNA: TGTGCCAGCAGTCCTAGACAGGGACAAGAGACCCAGTACTTC; CDR3: CASSPRQGQETQYF
D: TRBD2; length: 15; size: NA; V: TRBV5-8; J: TRBJ2-7; DNA: TGTGCCAGCAGCTTCTCTAGCGGGAGTTTGTACGAGCAGTACTTC; CDR3: CASSFSSGSLYEQYF
D: NA; length: 18; size: few; V: TRBV15; J: TRBJ2-1; DNA: TGTGCCACCAGCAGAGATAGGGGGGAACTAGCTGGGTTAAATGAGCAGTTCTTC; CDR3: CATSRDRGELAGLNEQFF
D: TRBD2; length: 17; size: NA; V: TRBV15; J: TRBJ2-5; DNA: TGTGCCACCAGCAGAGATAAGGGAGGGGTAGTTGAAGAGACCCAGTACTTC; CDR3: CATSRDKGGVVEETQYF
D: NA; length: 16; size: medium-sized; V: TRBV13; J: TRBJ1-2; DNA: TGTGCCAGCAGCTTAGGCCGCGGCAGGGGAAACTATGGCTACACCTTC; CDR3: CASSLGRGRGNYGYTF
D: NA; length: 15; size: NA; V: TRBV25-1; J: TRBJ2-3; DNA: TGTGCCAGCAGTTATTCGAGTGCCCTTCCAGATACGCAGTATTTT; CDR3: CASSYSSALPDTQYF